The TCR beta chain under discussion was sequenced for a study of blood T cell repertoires in COVID-19. The method was immunoSEQ multiplex PCR; TCRdb's version includes in-frame clones alone and lacks a portion of them. This table has roughly 50,000 clones, under 85% appearing once. CDR1 is SGHRS and CDR2 is YFSETQ in the germline V gene. V lost 1 base and J lost 9, with 13 bases in between. The CDR3 runs to 13 residues. This chain joins TRBV5-1 and TRBJ1-1, with D tentatively TRBD1 (5 bases). The sequencing input was peripheral blood. The receptor comes from a woman aged 60-75 years with acute or convalescent COVID-19. This CDR3 reads CASSLSQGLKAFF. As DNA, the CDR3 is TGCGCCAGCAGCTTGTCCCAGGGACTGAAAGCTTTCTTT.